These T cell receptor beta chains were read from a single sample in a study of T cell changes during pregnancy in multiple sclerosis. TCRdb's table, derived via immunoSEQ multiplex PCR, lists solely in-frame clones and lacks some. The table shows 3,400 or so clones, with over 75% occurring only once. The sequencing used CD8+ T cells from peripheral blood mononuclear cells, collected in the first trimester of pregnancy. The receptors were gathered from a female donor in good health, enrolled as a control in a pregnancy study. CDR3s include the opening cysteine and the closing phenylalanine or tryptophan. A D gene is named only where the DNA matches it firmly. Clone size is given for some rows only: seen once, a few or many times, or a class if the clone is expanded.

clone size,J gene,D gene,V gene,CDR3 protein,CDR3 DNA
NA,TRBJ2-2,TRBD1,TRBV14,CASSPEGQLNTGELFF,TGTGCCAGCAGCCCAGAGGGACAGCTGAACACCGGGGAGCTGTTTTTT
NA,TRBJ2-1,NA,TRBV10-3,CAISFSGGDYNEQFF,TGTGCCATCAGCTTCAGCGGAGGTGATTACAATGAGCAGTTCTTC
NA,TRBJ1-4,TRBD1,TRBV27,CASSLSFRGDEKLFF,TGTGCCAGCAGTTTATCCTTCAGGGGGGATGAAAAACTGTTTTTT
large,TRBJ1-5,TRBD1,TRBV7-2,CASSSDRVGQPQHF,TGTGCCAGCAGTTCTGACAGGGTCGGTCAGCCCCAGCATTTT
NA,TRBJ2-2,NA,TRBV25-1,CASERTANTGELFF,TGTGCCAGCGAGAGGACAGCGAACACCGGGGAGCTGTTTTTT
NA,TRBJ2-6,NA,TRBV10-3,CAISEPERAGANVLTF,TGTGCCATCAGTGAGCCCGAGCGTGCTGGGGCCAACGTCCTGACTTTC
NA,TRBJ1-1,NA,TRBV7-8,CASSLARQSEAFF,TGTGCCAGCAGCTTAGCGAGACAGTCTGAAGCTTTCTTT
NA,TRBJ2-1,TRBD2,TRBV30,CAWSVLAGANEQFF,TGTGCCTGGAGTGTACTAGCGGGAGCTAATGAGCAGTTCTTC
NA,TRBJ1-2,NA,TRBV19,CASSIWTPDGYTF,TGTGCCAGTAGTATTTGGACACCCGATGGCTACACCTTC
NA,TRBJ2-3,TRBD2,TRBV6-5,CASSLSGSGTDTQYF,TGTGCCAGCAGTTTAAGCGGGAGTGGCACAGATACGCAGTATTTT
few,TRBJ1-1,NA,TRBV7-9,CASSSDLNGDTEAFF,TGTGCCAGCAGCTCGGACTTAAACGGGGACACTGAAGCTTTCTTT
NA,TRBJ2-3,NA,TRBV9,CASSVDPSTDTQYF,TGTGCCAGCAGCGTAGATCCTAGCACAGATACGCAGTATTTT